This T cell receptor beta chain was identified in a study of T cells in Graves' hyperthyroidism and ophthalmopathy. On the study more broadly: Once the initial diagnosis was made, peripheral blood was obtained before any treatment.

The CDR3 regions of TCR beta were amplified from RNA transcripts. The HTBI set primed first-round TCR CDR3 RT-PCR. From the multiplex PCR reads, TCRdb called clonotypes with MiXCR, one entry per CDR3 protein. The data hold about 180,000 distinct CDR3 sequences, with less than 10% observed a single time. Study findings and constraints: Separation of ophthalmopathy from stable hyperthyroidism was achieved by a 13 V-J model. The model foresaw ophthalmopathy a median about 6.5 months prior to onset. Most thyroid clonotypes that were expanded above 0.001 also turned up in blood.

In this sample, this clonotype turned up many times. Its target is unknown. Sequencing was carried out using blood. This receptor was obtained from a woman aged 18 to 35 with Graves' hyperthyroidism that later progressed to Graves' ophthalmopathy.

CDR3 DNA sequence: TGTGCCACCAGCATCGGGGGCGGGAGTCAGCCCCAGCATTTT. Translated, it gives CATSIGGGSQPQHF. This chain joins TRBV15 and TRBJ1-5; TRBD1 might be the D (6 bases). The CDR3 extends over 14 amino acids. V lost 4 bases and J 6 bases, leaving 13 bases between the germline ends. Germline V CDR1 and CDR2: LNHNV, YYDKDF (reference sequence).